These T cell receptor beta chains were read from a single sample in a study of blood T cell repertoires in COVID-19. The repertoire was sequenced with immunoSEQ multiplex PCR; TCRdb's copy has only in-frame clones and lacks some. The sample consists of about 84,000 clones, about 86% of them appearing once. The sequencing sample was made of peripheral blood. These receptor sequences come from a man older than 75 with active or convalescent COVID-19. The CDR3 runs from the conserved cysteine through the conserved F or W.

V | CDR3
TRBV19 | CASTGRSTDTQYF
TRBV2 | CASSDSIGTGGGYTF
TRBV21-1 | CASSNGESGGNQPQHF
TRBV25-1 | CASSEPGVYNSPLHF
TRBV3-1/TRBV3-2 | CASSQAYEQYF
TRBV7-6 | CASSLLWANTEAFF
TRBV21-1 | CASPFGLAGAGNEQFF
TRBV9 | CASSVGGVGNQPQHF
TRBV3-1/TRBV3-2 | CASSPRDNAGYTF
TRBV5-8 | CASSLVYSGNTIYF
TRBV6-5 | CASSLQGFNSPLHF
TRBV9 | CASSVGEGYEQYF
TRBV2 | CASREDRNYEAFF
TRBV7-9 | CASSLLQAQGHNEQFF
TRBV10-3 | CAVSAGASNEQFF
TRBV7-9 | CASILSGANVLTF
TRBV5-8 | CASSLDPLGRPIDTF